This TCR beta chain appears in the sequencing data of a study of T cell changes during pregnancy in multiple sclerosis. The data were produced by immunoSEQ multiplex PCR, yet TCRdb's version contains in-frame clones alone and is incomplete. The sample records over 45,000 clones, around 89% being singletons. With V trimmed by 0 bases and J by 5 bases, 5 bases remained unmatched. Germline lookup yields CDR1 SGHKS and CDR2 YYEKEE (reference sequence). This CDR3 region has 16 residues. The sample was peripheral blood, taken after pregnancy. This chain connects TRBV5-5 to TRBJ2-5; TRBD1 agrees at 12 bases. The clonotype comes from a female donor with multiple sclerosis, enrolled in a pregnancy study. CDR3 residues: CASSLAGQGARETQYF. The CDR3 DNA reads as TGTGCCAGCAGCTTGGCGGGACAGGGGGCGAGGGAGACCCAGTACTTC.